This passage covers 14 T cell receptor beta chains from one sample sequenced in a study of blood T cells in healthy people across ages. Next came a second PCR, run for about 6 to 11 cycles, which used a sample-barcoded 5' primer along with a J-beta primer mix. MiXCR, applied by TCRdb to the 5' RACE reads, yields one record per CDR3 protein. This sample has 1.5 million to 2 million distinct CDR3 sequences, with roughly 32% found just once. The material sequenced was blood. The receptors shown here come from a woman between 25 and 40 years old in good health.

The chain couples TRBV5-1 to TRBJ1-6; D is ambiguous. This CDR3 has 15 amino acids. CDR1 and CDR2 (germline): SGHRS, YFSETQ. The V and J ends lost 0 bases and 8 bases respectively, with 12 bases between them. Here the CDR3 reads CASSLVPGLDSPLHF. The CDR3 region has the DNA TGCGCCAGCAGCTTGGTTCCGGGTTTAGATTCACCCCTCCACTTT.

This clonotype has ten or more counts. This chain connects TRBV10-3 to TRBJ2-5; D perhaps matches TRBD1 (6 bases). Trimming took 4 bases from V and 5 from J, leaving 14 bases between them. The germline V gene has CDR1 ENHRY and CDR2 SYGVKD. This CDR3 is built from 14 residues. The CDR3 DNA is TGTGCCATCAGTGGGGCAGGGGCAGTGGAGACCCAGTACTTC. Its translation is CAISGAGAVETQYF.

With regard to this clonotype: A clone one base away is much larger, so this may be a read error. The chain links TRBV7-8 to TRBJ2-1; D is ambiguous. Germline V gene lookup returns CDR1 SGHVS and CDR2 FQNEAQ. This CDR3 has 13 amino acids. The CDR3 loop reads CAGSLTSSDEQFF. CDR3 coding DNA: TGTGCCGGCAGCTTAACCTCGTCCGATGAGCAGTTCTTC.

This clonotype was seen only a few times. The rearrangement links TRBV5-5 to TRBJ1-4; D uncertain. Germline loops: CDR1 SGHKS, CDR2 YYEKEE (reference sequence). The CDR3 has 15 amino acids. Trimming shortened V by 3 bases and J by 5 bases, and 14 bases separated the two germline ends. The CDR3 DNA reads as TGTGCCAGCAGCTGGGAAGAGACCCCAAATGAAAAACTGTTTTTT. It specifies CASSWEETPNEKLFF. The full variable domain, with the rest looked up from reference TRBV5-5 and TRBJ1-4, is DAGVTQSPTHLIKTRGQQVTLRCSPISGHKSVSWYQQVLGQGPQFIFQYYEKEERGRGNFPDRFSARQFPNYSSELNVNALLLGDSALYLCASSWEETPNEKLFFGSGTQLSVL.

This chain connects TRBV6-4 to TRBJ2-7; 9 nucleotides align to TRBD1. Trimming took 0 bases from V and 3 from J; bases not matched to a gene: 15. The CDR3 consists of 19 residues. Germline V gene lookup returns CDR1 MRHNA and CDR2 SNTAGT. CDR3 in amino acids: CASSDSKGTGTNCSYEQYF. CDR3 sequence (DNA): TGTGCCAGCAGTGACTCGAAAGGGACAGGGACGAATTGTAGCTACGAGCAGTACTTC.

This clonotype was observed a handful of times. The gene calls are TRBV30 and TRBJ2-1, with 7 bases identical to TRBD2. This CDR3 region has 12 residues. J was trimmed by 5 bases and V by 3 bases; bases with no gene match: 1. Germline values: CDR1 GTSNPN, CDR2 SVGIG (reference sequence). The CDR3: CAWSSGNNEQFF. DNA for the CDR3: TGTGCCTGGAGCAGCGGGAACAATGAGCAGTTCTTC.

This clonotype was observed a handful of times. The chain's CDR3 is CASIGADTQYF. For the CDR3, the DNA is TGTGCCAGCATCGGAGCAGATACGCAGTATTTT. The rearrangement uses TRBV2 and TRBJ2-3; D not certain. Germline CDR1 SNHLY, CDR2 FYNNEI. Trimming took off 7 bases at V and 4 bases at J, with 6 bases between the two ends. This CDR3 is 11 amino acids long.

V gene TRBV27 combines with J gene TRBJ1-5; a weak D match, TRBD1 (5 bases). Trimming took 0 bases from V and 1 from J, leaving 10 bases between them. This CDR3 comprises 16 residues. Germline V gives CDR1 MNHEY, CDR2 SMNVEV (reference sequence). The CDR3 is CASSLSGVGSNQPQHF. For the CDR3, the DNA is TGTGCCAGCAGTTTATCGGGGGTGGGGAGCAATCAGCCCCAGCATTTT.

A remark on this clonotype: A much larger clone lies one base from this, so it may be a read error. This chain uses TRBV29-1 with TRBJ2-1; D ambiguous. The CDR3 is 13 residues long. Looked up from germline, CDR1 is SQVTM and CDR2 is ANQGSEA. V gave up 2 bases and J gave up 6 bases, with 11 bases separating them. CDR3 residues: CSVESQAVNEQFF. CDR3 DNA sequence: TGCAGCGTTGAAAGCCAGGCTGTCAATGAGCAGTTCTTC.

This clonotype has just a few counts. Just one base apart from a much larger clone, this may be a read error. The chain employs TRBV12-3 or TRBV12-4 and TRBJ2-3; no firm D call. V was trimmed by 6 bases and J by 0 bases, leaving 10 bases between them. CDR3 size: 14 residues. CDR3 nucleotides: TGTGCCAGCAGCTGGGCGAGGAGCACAGATACGCAGTATTTT. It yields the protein CASSWARSTDTQYF.

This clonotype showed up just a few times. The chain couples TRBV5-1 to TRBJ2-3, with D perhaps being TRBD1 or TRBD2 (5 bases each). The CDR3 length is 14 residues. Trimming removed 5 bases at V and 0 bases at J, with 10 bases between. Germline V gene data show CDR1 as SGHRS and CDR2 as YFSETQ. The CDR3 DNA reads TGCGCCAGCAGGGGGGAACGGAGCACAGATACGCAGTATTTT. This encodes CASRGERSTDTQYF.

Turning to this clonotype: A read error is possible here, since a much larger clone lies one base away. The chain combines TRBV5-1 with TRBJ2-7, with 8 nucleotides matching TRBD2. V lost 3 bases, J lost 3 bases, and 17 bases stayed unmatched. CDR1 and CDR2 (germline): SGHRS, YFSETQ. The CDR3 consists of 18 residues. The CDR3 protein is CASSWYGGPAGEDYEQYF. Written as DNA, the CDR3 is TGCGCCAGCAGCTGGTACGGCGGACCAGCGGGAGAAGACTACGAGCAGTACTTC.

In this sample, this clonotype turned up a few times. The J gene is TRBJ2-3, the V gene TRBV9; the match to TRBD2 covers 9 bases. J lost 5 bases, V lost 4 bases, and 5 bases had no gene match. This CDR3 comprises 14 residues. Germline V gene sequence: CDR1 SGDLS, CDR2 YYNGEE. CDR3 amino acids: CASSSSGEIDTQYF. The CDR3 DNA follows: TGTGCCAGCAGCTCTAGCGGGGAAATAGATACGCAGTATTTT.

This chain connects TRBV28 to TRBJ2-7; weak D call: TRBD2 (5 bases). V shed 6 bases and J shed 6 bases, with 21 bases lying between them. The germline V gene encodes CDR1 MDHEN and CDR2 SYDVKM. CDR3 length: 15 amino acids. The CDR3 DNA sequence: TGTGCCAGCAGACCCCTACAACTGGGTCGGGGCGAGCAGTACTTC. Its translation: CASRPLQLGRGEQYF.